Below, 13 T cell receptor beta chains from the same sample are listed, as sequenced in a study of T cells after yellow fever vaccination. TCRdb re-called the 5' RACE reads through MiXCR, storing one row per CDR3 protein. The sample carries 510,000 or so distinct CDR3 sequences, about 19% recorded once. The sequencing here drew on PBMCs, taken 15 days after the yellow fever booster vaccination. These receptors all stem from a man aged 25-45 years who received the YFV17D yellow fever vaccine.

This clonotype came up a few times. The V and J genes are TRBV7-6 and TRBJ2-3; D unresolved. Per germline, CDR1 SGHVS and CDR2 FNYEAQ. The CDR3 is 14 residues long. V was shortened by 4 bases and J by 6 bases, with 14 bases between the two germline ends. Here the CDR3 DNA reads TGTGCCAGCAGCTCGCGCCGGACGTCCGATACGCAGTATTTT. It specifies CASSSRRTSDTQYF.

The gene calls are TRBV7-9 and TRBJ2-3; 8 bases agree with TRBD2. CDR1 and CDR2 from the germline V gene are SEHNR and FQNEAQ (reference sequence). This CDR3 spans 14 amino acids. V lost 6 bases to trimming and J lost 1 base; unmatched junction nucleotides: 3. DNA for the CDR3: TGTGCCAGCAGGCGGGAGGATGGCACAGATACGCAGTATTTT. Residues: CASRREDGTDTQYF.

The CDR3 DNA is TGTGCCAGTAGTACAGGGATCCGAGAGACCCAGTACTTC. This gives the protein CASSTGIRETQYF. The rearrangement uses TRBV11-3 and TRBJ2-5; D possibly corresponds to TRBD1 (6 bases). The CDR3 consists of 13 residues. Germline CDR1 reads SGHNT; CDR2 reads YENEEA. The V end was cut by 9 bases, the J end by 4 bases, with 15 bases between.

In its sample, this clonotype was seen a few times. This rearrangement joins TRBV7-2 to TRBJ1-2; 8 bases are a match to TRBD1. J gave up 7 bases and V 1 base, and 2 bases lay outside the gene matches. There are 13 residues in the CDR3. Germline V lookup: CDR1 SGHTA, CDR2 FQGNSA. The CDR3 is CASSLGTGTGYTF. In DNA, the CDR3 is TGTGCCAGCAGCTTAGGGACAGGGACTGGCTACACCTTC.

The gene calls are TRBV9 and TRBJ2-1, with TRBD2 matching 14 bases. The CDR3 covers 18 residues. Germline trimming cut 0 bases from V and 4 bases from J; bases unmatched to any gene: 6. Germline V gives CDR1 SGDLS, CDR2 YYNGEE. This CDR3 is CASSVGRLAGGGYNEQFF. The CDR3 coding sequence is TGTGCCAGCAGCGTAGGTAGACTAGCGGGAGGGGGATACAATGAGCAGTTCTTC.

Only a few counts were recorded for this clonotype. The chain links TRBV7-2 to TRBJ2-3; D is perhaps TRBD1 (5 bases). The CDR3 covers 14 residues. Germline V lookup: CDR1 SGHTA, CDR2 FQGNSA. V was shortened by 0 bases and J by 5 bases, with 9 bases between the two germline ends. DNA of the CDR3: TGTGCCAGCAGCTTAGCTCTAAGGGGAGATACGCAGTATTTT. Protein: CASSLALRGDTQYF.

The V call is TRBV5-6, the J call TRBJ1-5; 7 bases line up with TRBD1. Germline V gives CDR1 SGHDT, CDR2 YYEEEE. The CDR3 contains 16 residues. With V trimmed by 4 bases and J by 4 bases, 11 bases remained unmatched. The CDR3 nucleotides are TGTGCCAGCAGCCTGGGGCCCGACAGGGTTAATCAGCCCCAGCATTTT. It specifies CASSLGPDRVNQPQHF.

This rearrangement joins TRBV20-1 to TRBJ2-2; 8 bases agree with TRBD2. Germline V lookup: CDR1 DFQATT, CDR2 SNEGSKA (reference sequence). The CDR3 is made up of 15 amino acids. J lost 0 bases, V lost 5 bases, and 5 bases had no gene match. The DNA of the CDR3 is TGCAGTGCTCAGCGGGGGAGAGCGAACACCGGGGAGCTGTTTTTT. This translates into CSAQRGRANTGELFF.

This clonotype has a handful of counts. CDR3 region: CSVPGQGNNEQFF. For the CDR3, the DNA is TGCAGCGTGCCGGGACAGGGGAACAATGAGCAGTTCTTC. This chain connects TRBV29-1 to TRBJ2-1; 10 nucleotides match TRBD1. In germline, CDR1 is SQVTM, CDR2 ANQGSEA. This CDR3 spans 13 amino acids. The V segment lost 6 bases and the J segment 5 bases; nucleotides outside the gene matches: 4.

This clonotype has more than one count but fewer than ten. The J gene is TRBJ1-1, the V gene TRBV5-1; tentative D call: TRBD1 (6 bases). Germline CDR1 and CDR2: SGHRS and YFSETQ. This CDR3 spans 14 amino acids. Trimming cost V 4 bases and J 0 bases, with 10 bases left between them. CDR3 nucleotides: TGCGCCAGCAGCGAACAGGGTGTGAACACTGAAGCTTTCTTT. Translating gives CASSEQGVNTEAFF. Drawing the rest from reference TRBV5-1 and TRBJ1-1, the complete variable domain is KAGVTQTPRYLIKTRGQQVTLSCSPISGHRSVSWYQQTPGQGLQFLFEYFSETQRNKGNFPGRFSGRQFSNSRSEMNVSTLELGDSALYLCASSEQGVNTEAFFGQGTRLTVV.

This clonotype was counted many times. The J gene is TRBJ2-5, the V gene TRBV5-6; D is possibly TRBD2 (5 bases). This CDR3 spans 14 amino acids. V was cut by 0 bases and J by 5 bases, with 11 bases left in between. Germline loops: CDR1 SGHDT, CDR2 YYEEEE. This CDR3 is CASSLAGSPETQYF. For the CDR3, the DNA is TGTGCCAGCAGCTTGGCGGGGTCGCCGGAGACCCAGTACTTC. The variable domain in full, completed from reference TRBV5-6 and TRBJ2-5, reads DAGVTQSPTHLIKTRGQQVTLRCSPKSGHDTVSWYQQALGQGPQFIFQYYEEEERQRGNFPDRFSGHQFPNYSSELNVNALLLGDSALYLCASSLAGSPETQYFGPGTRLLVL.

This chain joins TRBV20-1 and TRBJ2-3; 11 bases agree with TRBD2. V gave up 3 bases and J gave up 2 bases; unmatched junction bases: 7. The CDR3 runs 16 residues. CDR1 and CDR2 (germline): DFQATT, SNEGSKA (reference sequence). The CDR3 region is CSASRLAGGATDTQYF. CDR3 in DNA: TGCAGTGCTAGCCGCCTAGCGGGAGGCGCCACAGATACGCAGTATTTT.

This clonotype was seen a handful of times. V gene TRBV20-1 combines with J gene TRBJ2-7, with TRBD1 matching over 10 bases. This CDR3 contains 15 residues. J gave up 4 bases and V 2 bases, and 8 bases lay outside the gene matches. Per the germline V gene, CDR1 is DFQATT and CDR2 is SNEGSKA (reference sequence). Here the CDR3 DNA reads TGCAGTGCTAGACCACCGGGACAGGGGTTTTACGAGCAGTACTTC. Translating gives CSARPPGQGFYEQYF.